This TCR beta chain comes out of a study of tumor-infiltrating lymphocytes in glioblastoma multiforme. The CDR3 runs 15 residues. In germline, CDR1 is SQVTM, CDR2 ANQGSEA. The J segment lost 7 bases and the V segment lost 1 base, leaving 8 bases of the junction unmatched. The study's findings and limits: RNA-based TCR sequencing may distort clone frequencies, since cells carry unequal TCR transcript numbers. TCR plus mutation findings rest on a single glioblastoma patient. Functional subtype sorting of these T cells was not performed.

By share of the sample, this clonotype is medium-sized (0.01 to 0.1%). Antigen specificity is unknown. Multiple V-beta primers and a C-beta primer amplified TCRB from RNA. These TCRB libraries lack any described unique molecular identifiers. TCRdb ran MiXCR on the multiplex PCR reads and lists one entry per CDR3 protein. The repertoire consists of approximately 11,000 distinct CDR3 sequences, with more than 70% occurring once and the leading ten covering roughly 40%. The chain uses TRBV29-1 and TRBJ2-1, with 9 bases fitting TRBD1. This TCR was recovered from a male donor with glioblastoma. The source material was brain tumor tissue. The DNA of the CDR3 is TGCAGCGTTGAAGGTGAGGGACAGGGAGAGAATGAGCAGTTCTTC. This encodes CSVEGEGQGENEQFF.